This T cell receptor (beta chain) is from a study of shared clonotypes between healthy human individuals. The CDR3 sequence is 14 residues long. Germline V gene data show CDR1 as MNHEY and CDR2 as SMNVEV (reference sequence). The V end was cut by 7 bases, the J end by 3 bases, with 16 bases between. The sequenced material, unsorted PBMC DNA, was run on ten immunoSEQ deep assay plates. Assay: immunoSEQ multiplex PCR; the TCRdb copy retains only in-frame clones and omits some. Of roughly 490,000 clones listed, around 80% are singletons. This clone has a handful of counts. The source of this sequence is a woman aged 40 to 49 in good health. Some clones in this sample may be carry-over from other donors' samples. V is TRBV27 and J is TRBJ2-7; D is tentatively TRBD1 or TRBD2 (5 bases each). The specimen sequenced was PBMCs. The CDR3 DNA follows: TGTGCCAGCAAGTTTCGGGGCCCGGGCTACGAGCAGTACTTC. Translated, it gives CASKFRGPGYEQYF.